This passage covers 7 T cell receptor beta chains from one sample sequenced in a study of vaccination and CD4 T cells after COVID-19. Sequence data for DNA of cultured CD4+ T cells were generated by the Oncomine TCR Beta short-read assay. MiXCR, run by TCRdb on the PCR reads, gives a single entry per CDR3 protein. The sample consists of 10,000 to 15,000 distinct CDR3 sequences, around 62% of them appearing once. The treatment is: roughly ten-day PBMC culture with coronavirus spike peptide pools or control peptides (ViraFEST assay). Their target antigens are unknown. Sequencing used CD4+ T cells from blood, cultured in vitro. These receptors were taken from a human donor who had recovered from COVID-19.

The chain is built from TRBV28 and TRBJ2-7; tentatively, D is TRBD1 (6 bases). V was cut by 6 bases and J by 2 bases, with 20 bases left in between. Germline V gene lookup returns CDR1 MDHEN and CDR2 SYDVKM. This CDR3 is 16 amino acids long. The CDR3 here is CASSYPPDSRTYEQYF. The DNA of the CDR3 is TGTGCCAGCAGCTATCCTCCGGACAGTCGAACCTACGAGCAGTACTTC.

V usage is TRBV10-3 and J usage is TRBJ1-5, with TRBD1 as a possible D gene (5 bases). The CDR3 covers 16 residues. Germline values: CDR1 ENHRY, CDR2 SYGVKD. V was shortened by 6 bases and J by 5 bases, with 20 bases between the two germline ends. Here the CDR3 DNA reads TGTGCCATCAGGTCAGCGGGTGGGGGATCTGATCAGCCCCAGCATTTT. It yields the protein CAIRSAGGGSDQPQHF.

The chain recombines TRBV7-2 with TRBJ1-6; a possible D gene is TRBD1 (6 bases). The CDR3 consists of 14 residues. V lost 5 bases to trimming and J lost 4 bases, with 9 bases between them. Germline CDR1 reads SGHTA; CDR2 reads FQGNSA. The CDR3 spells CASSLQGYNSPLHF. CDR3 nucleotide sequence: TGTGCCAGCAGCCTCCAGGGGTATAATTCACCCCTCCACTTT.

The rearrangement links TRBV20-1 to TRBJ2-1; 7 bases agree with TRBD2. Germline V CDR1 and CDR2: DFQATT, SNEGSKA (reference sequence). The CDR3 has 14 residues. Unmatched junction bases numbered 13, after V lost 5 bases and J lost 9 bases. CDR3: CSAPRESWGGEQFF. CDR3 sequence (DNA): TGCAGTGCTCCTCGGGAGAGTTGGGGGGGTGAGCAGTTCTTC.

The chain couples TRBV6-1 to TRBJ1-6; D remains ambiguous. Deletions cut 3 bases from V and 8 bases from J, with 8 bases between. CDR1 is MNHNS, CDR2 SASEGT, per germline. The CDR3 is 13 amino acids. CDR3 sequence reads: CASSEGGDSPLHF. For the CDR3, the DNA is TGTGCCAGCAGTGAGGGAGGAGATTCACCCCTCCACTTT.

The rearrangement links TRBV30 to TRBJ2-2; D might be TRBD2 (5 bases). CDR1 is GTSNPN and CDR2 is SVGIG in the germline V gene (reference sequence). There are 11 residues in the CDR3. V lost 3 bases, J lost 6 bases, and 5 bases lay in between. CDR3 sequence: CAWRRAGELFF. Here the CDR3 DNA reads TGTGCCTGGAGGAGGGCCGGGGAGCTGTTTTTT.

The chain's CDR3 is CSVKYPSEQYF. CDR3 nucleotides: TGCAGTGTTAAGTATCCCTCCGAGCAGTACTTC. This chain links TRBV20-1 with TRBJ2-7; D is unresolved. Trimming took off 7 bases at V and 6 bases at J, with 13 bases between the two ends. Germline V lookup: CDR1 DFQATT, CDR2 SNEGSKA (reference sequence). The CDR3 totals 11 residues.